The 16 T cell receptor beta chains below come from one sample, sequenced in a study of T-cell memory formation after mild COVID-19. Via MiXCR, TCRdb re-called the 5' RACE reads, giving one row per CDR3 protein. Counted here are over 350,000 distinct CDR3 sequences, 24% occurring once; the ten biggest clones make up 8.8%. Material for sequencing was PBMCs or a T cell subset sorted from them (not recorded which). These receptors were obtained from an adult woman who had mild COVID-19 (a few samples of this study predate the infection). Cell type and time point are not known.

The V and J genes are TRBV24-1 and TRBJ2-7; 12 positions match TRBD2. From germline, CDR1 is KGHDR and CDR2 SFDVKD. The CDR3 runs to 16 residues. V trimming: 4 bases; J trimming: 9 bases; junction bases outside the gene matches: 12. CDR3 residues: CATSDDASGRAFVQYF. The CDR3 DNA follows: TGTGCCACCAGTGACGACGCTAGCGGGAGGGCCTTTGTGCAGTACTTC.

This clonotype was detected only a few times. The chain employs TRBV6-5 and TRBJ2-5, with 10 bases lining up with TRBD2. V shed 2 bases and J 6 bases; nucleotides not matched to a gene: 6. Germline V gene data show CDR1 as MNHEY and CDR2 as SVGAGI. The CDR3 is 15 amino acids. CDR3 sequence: CASSYGSGGAQTQYF. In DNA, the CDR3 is TGTGCCAGCAGTTACGGCAGCGGGGGGGCCCAGACCCAGTACTTC.

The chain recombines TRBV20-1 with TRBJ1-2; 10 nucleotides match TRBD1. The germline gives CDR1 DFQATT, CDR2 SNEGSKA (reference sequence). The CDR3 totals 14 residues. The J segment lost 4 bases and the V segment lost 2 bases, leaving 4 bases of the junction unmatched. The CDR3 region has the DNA TGCAGTGCTAGACAGACAGGGGGCACCTATGGCTACACCTTC. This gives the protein CSARQTGGTYGYTF.

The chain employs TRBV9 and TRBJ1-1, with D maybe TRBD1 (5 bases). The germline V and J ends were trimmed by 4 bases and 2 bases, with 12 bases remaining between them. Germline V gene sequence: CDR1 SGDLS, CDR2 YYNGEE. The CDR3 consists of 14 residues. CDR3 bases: TGTGCCAGCAGCAGCCAGAGGGGAAACACTGAAGCTTTCTTT. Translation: CASSSQRGNTEAFF.

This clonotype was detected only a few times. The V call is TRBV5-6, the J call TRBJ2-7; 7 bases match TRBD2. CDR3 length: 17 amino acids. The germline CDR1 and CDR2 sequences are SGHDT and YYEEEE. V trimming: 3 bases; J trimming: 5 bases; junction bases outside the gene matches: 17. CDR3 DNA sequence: TGTGCCAGCAGCTCCGCCCCCCCTAGCGGTAAAGGGAACGAGCAGTACTTC. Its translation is CASSSAPPSGKGNEQYF. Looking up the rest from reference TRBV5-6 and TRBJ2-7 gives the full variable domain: DAGVTQSPTHLIKTRGQQVTLRCSPKSGHDTVSWYQQALGQGPQFIFQYYEEEERQRGNFPDRFSGHQFPNYSSELNVNALLLGDSALYLCASSSAPPSGKGNEQYFGPGTRLTVT.

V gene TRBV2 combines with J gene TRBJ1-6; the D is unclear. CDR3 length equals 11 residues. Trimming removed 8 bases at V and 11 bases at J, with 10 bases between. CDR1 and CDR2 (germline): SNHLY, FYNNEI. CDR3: CASGRTAPLHF. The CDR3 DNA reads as TGTGCCAGCGGCAGGACGGCACCCCTCCACTTT.

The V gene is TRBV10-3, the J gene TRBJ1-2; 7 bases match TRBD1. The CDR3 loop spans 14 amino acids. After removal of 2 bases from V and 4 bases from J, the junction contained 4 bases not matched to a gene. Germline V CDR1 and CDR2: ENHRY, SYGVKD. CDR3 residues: CAISERDSSYGYTF. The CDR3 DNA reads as TGTGCCATCAGTGAGAGGGACAGTTCCTATGGCTACACCTTC.

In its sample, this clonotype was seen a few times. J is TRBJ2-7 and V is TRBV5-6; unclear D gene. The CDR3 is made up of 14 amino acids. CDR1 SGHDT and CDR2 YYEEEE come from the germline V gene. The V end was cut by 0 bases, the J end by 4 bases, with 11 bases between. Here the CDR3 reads CASSLASAIYEQYF. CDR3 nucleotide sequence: TGTGCCAGCAGCTTGGCTTCGGCGATTTACGAGCAGTACTTC. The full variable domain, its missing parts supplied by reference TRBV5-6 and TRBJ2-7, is DAGVTQSPTHLIKTRGQQVTLRCSPKSGHDTVSWYQQALGQGPQFIFQYYEEEERQRGNFPDRFSGHQFPNYSSELNVNALLLGDSALYLCASSLASAIYEQYFGPGTRLTVT.

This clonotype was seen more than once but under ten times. CDR3 sequence (DNA): TGTGCCTGGAGTGCTGAGAGGTTTCGTTATGGCTACACCTTC. Amino acid sequence: CAWSAERFRYGYTF. The J gene is TRBJ1-2, the V gene TRBV30, with unresolved D. The V gene's germline CDR1 is GTSNPN and CDR2 SVGIG (reference sequence). V shed 1 base and J shed 5 bases, with 14 bases lying between them. The CDR3 is 14 residues long.

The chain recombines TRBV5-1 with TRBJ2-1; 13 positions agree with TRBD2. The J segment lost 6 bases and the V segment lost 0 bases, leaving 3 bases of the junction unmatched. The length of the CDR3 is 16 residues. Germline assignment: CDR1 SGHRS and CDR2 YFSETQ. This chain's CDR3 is CASSLELAGGLNEQFF. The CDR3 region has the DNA TGCGCCAGCAGCTTGGAACTAGCGGGGGGGCTCAATGAGCAGTTCTTC. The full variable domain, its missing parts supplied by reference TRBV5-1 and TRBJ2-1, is KAGVTQTPRYLIKTRGQQVTLSCSPISGHRSVSWYQQTPGQGLQFLFEYFSETQRNKGNFPGRFSGRQFSNSRSEMNVSTLELGDSALYLCASSLELAGGLNEQFFGPGTRLTVL.

The CDR3 region is CASSEWTGSNEKLFF. The CDR3 region has the DNA TGTGCCAGCAGCGAATGGACAGGGAGTAATGAAAAACTGTTTTTT. The rearrangement links TRBV21-1 to TRBJ1-4; the D segment call TRBD1 is taken from the table without a DNA check. TRBV21-1 is marked as a pseudogene. The CDR3 runs 15 residues.

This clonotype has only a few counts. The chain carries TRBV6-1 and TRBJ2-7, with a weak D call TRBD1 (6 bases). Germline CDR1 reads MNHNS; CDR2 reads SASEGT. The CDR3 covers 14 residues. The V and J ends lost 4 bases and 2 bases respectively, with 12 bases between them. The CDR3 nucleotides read TGTGCCAGCAGTGCCGGGGCAGGGGCCTACGAGCAGTACTTC. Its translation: CASSAGAGAYEQYF.

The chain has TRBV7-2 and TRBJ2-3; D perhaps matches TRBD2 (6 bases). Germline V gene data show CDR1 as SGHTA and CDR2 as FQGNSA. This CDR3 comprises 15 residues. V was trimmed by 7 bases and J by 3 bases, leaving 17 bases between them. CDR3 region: CASTPAASVTDTQYF. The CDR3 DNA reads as TGTGCCAGCACCCCGGCGGCTAGCGTTACAGATACGCAGTATTTT. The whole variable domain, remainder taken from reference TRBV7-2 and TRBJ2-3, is GAGVSQSPSNKVTEKGKDVELRCDPISGHTALYWYRQSLGQGLEFLIYFQGNSAPDKSGLPSDRFSAERTGGSVSTLTIQRTQQEDSAVYLCASTPAASVTDTQYFGPGTRLTVL.

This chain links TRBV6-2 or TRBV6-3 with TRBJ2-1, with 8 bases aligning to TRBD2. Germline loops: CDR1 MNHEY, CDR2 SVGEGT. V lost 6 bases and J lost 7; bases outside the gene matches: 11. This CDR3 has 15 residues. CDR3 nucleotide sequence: TGTGCCAGCAGGCTTCTAGCGGGCCCGTCGAATGAGCAGTTCTTC. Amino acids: CASRLLAGPSNEQFF.

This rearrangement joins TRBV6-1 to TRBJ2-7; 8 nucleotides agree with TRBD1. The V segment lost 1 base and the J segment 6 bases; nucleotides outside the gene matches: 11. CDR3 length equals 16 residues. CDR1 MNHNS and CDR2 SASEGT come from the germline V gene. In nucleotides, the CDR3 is TGTGCCAGCAGTGAAGACCCGGACAGGGTCGGGGGCGAGCAGTACTTC. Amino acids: CASSEDPDRVGGEQYF.

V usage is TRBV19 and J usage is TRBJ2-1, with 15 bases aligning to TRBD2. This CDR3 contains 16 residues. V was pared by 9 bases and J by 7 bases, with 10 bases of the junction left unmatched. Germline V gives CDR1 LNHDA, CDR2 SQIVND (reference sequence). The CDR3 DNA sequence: TGTGCCAGCGAGTTTAGGACTAGCGGGAGGGGAAATGAGCAGTTCTTC. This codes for CASEFRTSGRGNEQFF.